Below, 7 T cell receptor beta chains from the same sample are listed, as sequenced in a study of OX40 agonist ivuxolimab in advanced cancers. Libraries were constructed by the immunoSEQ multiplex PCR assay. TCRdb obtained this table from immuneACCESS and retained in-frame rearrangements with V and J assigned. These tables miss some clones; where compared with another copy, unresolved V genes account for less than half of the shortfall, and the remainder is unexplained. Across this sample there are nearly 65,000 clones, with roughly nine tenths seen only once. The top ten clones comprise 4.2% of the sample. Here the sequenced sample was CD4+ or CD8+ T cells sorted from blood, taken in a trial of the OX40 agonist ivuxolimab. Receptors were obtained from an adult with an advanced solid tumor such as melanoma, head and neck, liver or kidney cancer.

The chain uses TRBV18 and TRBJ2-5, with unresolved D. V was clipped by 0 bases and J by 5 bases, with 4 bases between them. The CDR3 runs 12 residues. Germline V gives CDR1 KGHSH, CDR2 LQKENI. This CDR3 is CASSPPGETQYF. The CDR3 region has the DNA TGTGCCAGCTCACCACCGGGGGAGACCCAGTACTTC.

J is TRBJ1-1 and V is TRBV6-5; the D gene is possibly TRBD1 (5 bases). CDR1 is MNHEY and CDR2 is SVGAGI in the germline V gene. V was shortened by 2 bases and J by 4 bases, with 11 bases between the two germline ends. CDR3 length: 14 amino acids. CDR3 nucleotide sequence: TGTGCCAGCAGTTACGGGGGAGGCGGCACTGAAGCTTTCTTT. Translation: CASSYGGGGTEAFF.

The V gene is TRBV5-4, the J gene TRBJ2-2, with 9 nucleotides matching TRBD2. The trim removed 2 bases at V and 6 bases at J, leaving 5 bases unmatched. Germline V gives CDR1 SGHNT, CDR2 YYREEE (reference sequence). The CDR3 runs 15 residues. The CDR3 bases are TGTGCCAGCAGCTTCGTTGGCGGGGGGGCCGGGGAGCTGTTTTTT. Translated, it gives CASSFVGGGAGELFF. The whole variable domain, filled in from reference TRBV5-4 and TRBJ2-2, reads ETGVTQSPTHLIKTRGQQVTLRCSSQSGHNTVSWYQQALGQGPQFIFQYYREEENGRGNFPPRFSGLQFPNYSSELNVNALELDDSALYLCASSFVGGGAGELFFGEGSRLTVL.

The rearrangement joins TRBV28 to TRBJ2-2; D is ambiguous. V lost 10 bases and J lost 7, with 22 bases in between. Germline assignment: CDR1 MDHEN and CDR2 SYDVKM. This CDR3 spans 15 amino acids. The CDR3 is CATESDRAGDGELFF. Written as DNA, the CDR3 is TGTGCCACAGAGTCGGACCGGGCTGGTGACGGGGAGCTGTTTTTT.

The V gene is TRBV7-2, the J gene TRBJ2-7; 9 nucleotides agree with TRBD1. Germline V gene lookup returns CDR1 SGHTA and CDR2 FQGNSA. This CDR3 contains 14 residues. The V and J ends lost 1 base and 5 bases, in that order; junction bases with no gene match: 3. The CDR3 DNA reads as TGTGCCAGCAGCTTAGAGGGGACAGGGAACGAGCAGTACTTC. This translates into CASSLEGTGNEQYF.

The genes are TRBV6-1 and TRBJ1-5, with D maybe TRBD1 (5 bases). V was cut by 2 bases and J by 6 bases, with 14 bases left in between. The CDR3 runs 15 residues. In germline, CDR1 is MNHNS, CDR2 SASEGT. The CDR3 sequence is CASSENQGTGQPQHF. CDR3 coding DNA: TGTGCCAGCAGTGAAAATCAGGGTACGGGTCAGCCCCAGCATTTT.

CDR3 in amino acids: CASSAPGQGFLAGQNEQFF. DNA of the CDR3: TGTGCCAGCAGTGCTCCGGGACAGGGGTTCCTAGCGGGGCAGAATGAGCAGTTCTTC. V and J are TRBV6-1 and TRBJ2-1; weak D call: TRBD1 (10 bases). This CDR3 spans 19 amino acids. Between the trimmed V and J ends, which lost 4 bases and 7 bases, there was a span of 29 bases. Per the germline V gene, CDR1 is MNHNS and CDR2 is SASEGT.